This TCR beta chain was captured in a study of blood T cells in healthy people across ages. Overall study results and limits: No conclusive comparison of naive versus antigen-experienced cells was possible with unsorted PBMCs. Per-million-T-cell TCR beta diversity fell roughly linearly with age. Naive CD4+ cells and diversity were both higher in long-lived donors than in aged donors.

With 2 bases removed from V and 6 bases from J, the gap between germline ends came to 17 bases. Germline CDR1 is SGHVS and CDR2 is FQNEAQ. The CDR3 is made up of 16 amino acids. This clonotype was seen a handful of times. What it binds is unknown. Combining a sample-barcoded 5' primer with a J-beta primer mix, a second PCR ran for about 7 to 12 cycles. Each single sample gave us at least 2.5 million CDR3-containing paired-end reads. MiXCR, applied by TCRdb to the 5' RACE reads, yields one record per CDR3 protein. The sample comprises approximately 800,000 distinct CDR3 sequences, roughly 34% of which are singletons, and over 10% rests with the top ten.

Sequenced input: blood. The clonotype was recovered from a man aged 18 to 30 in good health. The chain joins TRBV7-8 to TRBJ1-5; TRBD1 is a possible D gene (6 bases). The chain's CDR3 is CASSLSSGTGFQPQHF. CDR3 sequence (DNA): TGTGCCAGCAGCTTAAGTAGTGGTACAGGGTTTCAGCCCCAGCATTTT. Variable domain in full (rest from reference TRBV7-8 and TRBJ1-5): GAGVSQSPRYKVAKRGQDVALRCDPISGHVSLFWYQQALGQGPEFLTYFQNEAQLDKSGLPSDRFFAERPEGSVSTLKIQRTQQEDSAVYLCASSLSSGTGFQPQHFGDGTRLSIL.